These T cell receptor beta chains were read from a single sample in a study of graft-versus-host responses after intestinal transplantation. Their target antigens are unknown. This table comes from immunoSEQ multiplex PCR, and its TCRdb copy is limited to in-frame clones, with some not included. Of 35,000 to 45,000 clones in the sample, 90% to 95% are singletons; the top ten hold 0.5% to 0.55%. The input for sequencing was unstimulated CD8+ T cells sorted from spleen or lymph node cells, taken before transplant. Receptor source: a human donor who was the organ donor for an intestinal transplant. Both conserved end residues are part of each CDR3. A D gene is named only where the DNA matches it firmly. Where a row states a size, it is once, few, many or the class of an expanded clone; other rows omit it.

DNA: TGTGCCAGCAGCTACAGGGTTTACACTGAAGCTTTCTTT; CDR3: CASSYRVYTEAFF; size: .; length: 13; D: .; V: TRBV7-6; J: TRBJ1-1
DNA: TGTGCCAGTGGGGCGAATCCCTCTGGGGCCAACGTCCTGACTTTC; CDR3: CASGANPSGANVLTF; size: .; length: 15; D: .; V: TRBV19; J: TRBJ2-6
DNA: TGTGCCAGTAGTATAGGGACAGGGGCTTCCTACGAGCAGTACTTC; CDR3: CASSIGTGASYEQYF; size: .; length: 15; D: TRBD1; V: TRBV19; J: TRBJ2-7
DNA: TGTGCCAGCAGTGAGTCTATTGATGGACAGACTTACAATGAGCAGTTCTTC; CDR3: CASSESIDGQTYNEQFF; size: once; length: 17; D: .; V: TRBV2; J: TRBJ2-1
DNA: TGTGCCAGCAGCTTTTGGGGTGGGGATTCACCCCTCCACTTT; CDR3: CASSFWGGDSPLHF; size: once; length: 14; D: .; V: TRBV5-4; J: TRBJ1-6
DNA: TGTGCCAGCAGCTTTGGGGGGACAGATACGCAGTATTTT; CDR3: CASSFGGTDTQYF; size: .; length: 13; D: .; V: TRBV11-1; J: TRBJ2-3
DNA: TGTGCCAGCAGCCTAGCGGGGGGGTACAATGAGCAGTTCTTC; CDR3: CASSLAGGYNEQFF; size: .; length: 14; D: TRBD2; V: TRBV13; J: TRBJ2-1
DNA: TGTGCCAGCAGTTACTTGGGGAACACTGAAGCTTTCTTT; CDR3: CASSYLGNTEAFF; size: .; length: 13; D: .; V: TRBV6-5; J: TRBJ1-1
DNA: TGTGCCAGCAGTTACGAGACAGGGGTAAACTATGGCTACACCTTC; CDR3: CASSYETGVNYGYTF; size: .; length: 15; D: TRBD1; V: TRBV6-6; J: TRBJ1-2
DNA: TGTGCCAGCAGCTTACAGGTTGGCGGCGGCTCCTACGAGCAGTACTTC; CDR3: CASSLQVGGGSYEQYF; size: .; length: 16; D: .; V: TRBV7-6; J: TRBJ2-7
DNA: TGTGCCAGCAGCTTACAAGATGAGAACACTGAAGCTTTCTTT; CDR3: CASSLQDENTEAFF; size: few; length: 14; D: .; V: TRBV5-5; J: TRBJ1-1
DNA: TGTGCCAGCAGCCTTGGACAATATGGGGGGCCATATGTCGGCACAGATACGCAGTATTTT; CDR3: CASSLGQYGGPYVGTDTQYF; size: .; length: 20; D: .; V: TRBV4-2; J: TRBJ2-3
DNA: TGTGCCAGCAGCTTAGCGGGGGGAGATACGCAGTATTTT; CDR3: CASSLAGGDTQYF; size: .; length: 13; D: TRBD2; V: TRBV5-6; J: TRBJ2-3
DNA: TGTGCCAGCAGCCCCCTAGCGGGGGGATTTACAGATACGCAGTATTTT; CDR3: CASSPLAGGFTDTQYF; size: .; length: 16; D: TRBD2; V: TRBV11-2; J: TRBJ2-3
DNA: TGTGCCTGGAGAAAAACTAGCGGGGGGGAGACCCAGTACTTC; CDR3: CAWRKTSGGETQYF; size: .; length: 14; D: TRBD2; V: TRBV30; J: TRBJ2-5
DNA: TGTGCCAGTAGTACACGACTAGCGGGGGTTTCCTACAATGAGCAGTTCTTC; CDR3: CASSTRLAGVSYNEQFF; size: .; length: 17; D: TRBD2; V: TRBV19; J: TRBJ2-1
DNA: TGTGCCAGTAGTATACTAGGAGGGTCTAGCGGGGCCAACGTCCTGACTTTC; CDR3: CASSILGGSSGANVLTF; size: .; length: 17; D: .; V: TRBV19; J: TRBJ2-6
DNA: TGTGCCAGCAGTTACCTAGCGGGGGGTGATACGCAGTATTTT; CDR3: CASSYLAGGDTQYF; size: .; length: 14; D: TRBD2; V: TRBV6-6; J: TRBJ2-3
DNA: TGTGCCAGCAGGGGGCCCGCCACCTTC; CDR3: CASRGPATF; size: .; length: 9; D: .; V: TRBV6-5; J: TRBJ1-2
DNA: TGCGCCAGCAGCCAAGGGGACACAACTAATGAAAAACTGTTTTTT; CDR3: CASSQGDTTNEKLFF; size: .; length: 15; D: .; V: TRBV4-3; J: TRBJ1-4
DNA: TGTGCCAGCGGGGGGGGAGGCGAGCAGTACTTC; CDR3: CASGGGGEQYF; size: .; length: 11; D: TRBD2; V: TRBV2; J: TRBJ2-7
DNA: TGTGCCATCAGTGAGTCGATCGGACTGCTTGGAAACACCATATATTTT; CDR3: CAISESIGLLGNTIYF; size: .; length: 16; D: .; V: TRBV10-3; J: TRBJ1-3
DNA: TGTGCCAGCAGGTTTTCCGTCGAAGCTGACACTGAAGCTTTCTTT; CDR3: CASRFSVEADTEAFF; size: .; length: 15; D: .; V: TRBV2; J: TRBJ1-1
DNA: TGTGCCAGCAGCTTCCTAAAAACTAGGCAAGAGACCCAGTACTTC; CDR3: CASSFLKTRQETQYF; size: .; length: 15; D: .; V: TRBV7-9; J: TRBJ2-5
DNA: TGTGCCACCAGCAGTGGGCTAGCGGGGGGGTTTCGGGAGACCCAGTACTTC; CDR3: CATSSGLAGGFRETQYF; size: .; length: 17; D: TRBD2; V: TRBV15; J: TRBJ2-5
DNA: TGTGCCAGCAGTCAAATGACAGGGGGCAATCAGCCCCAGCATTTT; CDR3: CASSQMTGGNQPQHF; size: .; length: 15; D: TRBD1; V: TRBV27; J: TRBJ1-5
DNA: TGTGCCATCAGTAGTAGCGGGGGGCTGTACACAGATACGCAGTATTTT; CDR3: CAISSSGGLYTDTQYF; size: .; length: 16; D: TRBD2; V: TRBV10-3; J: TRBJ2-3
DNA: TGTGCCAGCAGTGCCTCCGATGTCATGAACACTGAAGCTTTCTTT; CDR3: CASSASDVMNTEAFF; size: .; length: 15; D: .; V: TRBV25-1; J: TRBJ1-1
DNA: TGTGCCAGCAGCGTAGGTGTGGGCTCCTTGAACACTGAAGCTTTCTTT; CDR3: CASSVGVGSLNTEAFF; size: .; length: 16; D: .; V: TRBV9; J: TRBJ1-1
DNA: TGTGCCAGCAGTTTGGTTTCCGTTAATGAAAAACTGTTTTTT; CDR3: CASSLVSVNEKLFF; size: .; length: 14; D: .; V: TRBV6-6; J: TRBJ1-4
DNA: TGTGCCAGCAGTTCCAGGGACACCTACAATGAGCAGTTCTTC; CDR3: CASSSRDTYNEQFF; size: .; length: 14; D: .; V: TRBV27; J: TRBJ2-1
DNA: TGTGCCAGTAGTATGATGGGGCGGTCCTACAATGAGCAGTTCTTC; CDR3: CASSMMGRSYNEQFF; size: .; length: 15; D: .; V: TRBV19; J: TRBJ2-1
DNA: TGCGCCAGCAGCCACCCCCCGGGACAGGGGGTTACCGGGGAGCTGTTTTTT; CDR3: CASSHPPGQGVTGELFF; size: once; length: 17; D: TRBD1; V: TRBV4-1; J: TRBJ2-2
DNA: TGTGCCAGTAGGGCCCCCCCGGCCGGGGGGCCCAACGAGCAGTACTTC; CDR3: CASRAPPAGGPNEQYF; size: .; length: 16; D: .; V: TRBV19; J: TRBJ2-7
DNA: TGTGCCAGCTCACCACGCTCTATTCCCCCTCGGCGAAATAATGAAAAACTGTTTTTT; CDR3: CASSPRSIPPRRNNEKLFF; size: once; length: 19; D: .; V: TRBV18; J: TRBJ1-4
DNA: TGTGCCATTCAACAGGGGGCAGAAGCTAACACTGAAGCTTTCTTT; CDR3: CAIQQGAEANTEAFF; size: .; length: 15; D: TRBD1; V: TRBV10-3; J: TRBJ1-1
DNA: TGTGCCAGCAGCTTGGCCAGGGGGCTGTCCTACGAGCAGTACTTC; CDR3: CASSLARGLSYEQYF; size: once; length: 15; D: TRBD1; V: TRBV11-2; J: TRBJ2-7
DNA: TGTGCCAGCAGCCTCGGGACTAGCGGGCCCACAGATACGCAGTATTTT; CDR3: CASSLGTSGPTDTQYF; size: .; length: 16; D: TRBD2; V: TRBV25-1; J: TRBJ2-3
DNA: TGCGCCAGCAGCTTCAGGACTGGGGACACCGGGGAGCTGTTTTTT; CDR3: CASSFRTGDTGELFF; size: .; length: 15; D: .; V: TRBV5-1; J: TRBJ2-2
DNA: TGTGCCAGCAGCGCCCTAGCGGGGGGGTACAATGAGCAGTTCTTC; CDR3: CASSALAGGYNEQFF; size: .; length: 15; D: TRBD2; V: TRBV9; J: TRBJ2-1
DNA: TGCAGCGTTGGGAAGGCGGATACGCAGTATTTT; CDR3: CSVGKADTQYF; size: .; length: 11; D: .; V: TRBV29-1; J: TRBJ2-3
DNA: TGTGCCAGCAGCTTGACTGGACAGGGGTCCTACGAGCAGTACTTC; CDR3: CASSLTGQGSYEQYF; size: .; length: 15; D: TRBD1; V: TRBV5-4; J: TRBJ2-7
DNA: TGCGCCAGCAGCCAAGTAGGACTACAGATCAATGAGCAGTTCTTC; CDR3: CASSQVGLQINEQFF; size: .; length: 15; D: .; V: TRBV4-3; J: TRBJ2-1
DNA: TGTGCCAGCAGTTACTCGAAGGCTCAGCCCCAGCATTTT; CDR3: CASSYSKAQPQHF; size: .; length: 13; D: .; V: TRBV6-5; J: TRBJ1-5
DNA: TGTGCCAGTAGTATTGCGGGGGGCGCAACCTACGAGCAGTACTTC; CDR3: CASSIAGGATYEQYF; size: .; length: 15; D: TRBD2; V: TRBV19; J: TRBJ2-7
DNA: TGTGCCAGCAGCTTAGGAGGGCTAGCGGGGAGCCAAGAGACCCAGTACTTC; CDR3: CASSLGGLAGSQETQYF; size: .; length: 17; D: TRBD2; V: TRBV7-9; J: TRBJ2-5
DNA: TGCGCCAGCAGCCAAAGGGTTAGGTGGACTGAAGCTTTCTTT; CDR3: CASSQRVRWTEAFF; size: .; length: 14; D: .; V: TRBV4-1; J: TRBJ1-1
DNA: TGCGCCAGCAGCCAAGATACAGGACAGGGCAATCAGCCCCAGCATTTT; CDR3: CASSQDTGQGNQPQHF; size: .; length: 16; D: TRBD1; V: TRBV4-3; J: TRBJ1-5
DNA: TGCGCCAGCAGCTTGGTTCCGGGGATGAACACTGAAGCTTTCTTT; CDR3: CASSLVPGMNTEAFF; size: .; length: 15; D: .; V: TRBV5-1; J: TRBJ1-1